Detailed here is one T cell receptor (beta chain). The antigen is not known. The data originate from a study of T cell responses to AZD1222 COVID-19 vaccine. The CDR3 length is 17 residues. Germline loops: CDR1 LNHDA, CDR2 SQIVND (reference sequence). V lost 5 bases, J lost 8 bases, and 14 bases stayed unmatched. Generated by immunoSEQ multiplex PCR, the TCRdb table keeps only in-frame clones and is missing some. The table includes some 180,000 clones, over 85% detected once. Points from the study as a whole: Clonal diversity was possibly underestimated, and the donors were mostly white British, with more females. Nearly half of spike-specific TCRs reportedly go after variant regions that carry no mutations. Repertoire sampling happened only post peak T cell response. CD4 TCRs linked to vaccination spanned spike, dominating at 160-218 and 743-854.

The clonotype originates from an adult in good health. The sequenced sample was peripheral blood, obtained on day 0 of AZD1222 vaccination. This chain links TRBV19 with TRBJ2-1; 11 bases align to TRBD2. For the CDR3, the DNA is TGTGCCAGTAGTCTTCTAGCGGGAGGATCATTCGCCCATGAGCAGTTCTTC. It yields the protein CASSLLAGGSFAHEQFF.